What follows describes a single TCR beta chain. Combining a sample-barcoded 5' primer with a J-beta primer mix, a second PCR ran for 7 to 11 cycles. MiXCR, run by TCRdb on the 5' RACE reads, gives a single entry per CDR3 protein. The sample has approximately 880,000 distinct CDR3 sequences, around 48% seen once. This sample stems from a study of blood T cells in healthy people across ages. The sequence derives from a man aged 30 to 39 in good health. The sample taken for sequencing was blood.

The CDR3: CASSQVRGGGYNEQFF. DNA of the CDR3: TGTGCCAGCAGCCAAGTGAGGGGGGGCGGTTACAATGAGCAGTTCTTC. V usage is TRBV3-1 and J usage is TRBJ2-1; D is perhaps TRBD2 (7 bases). The germline V gene has CDR1 LGHDT and CDR2 YNNKEL (reference sequence). The CDR3 runs to 16 residues. Trimming removed 1 base at V and 4 bases at J, with 14 bases between.